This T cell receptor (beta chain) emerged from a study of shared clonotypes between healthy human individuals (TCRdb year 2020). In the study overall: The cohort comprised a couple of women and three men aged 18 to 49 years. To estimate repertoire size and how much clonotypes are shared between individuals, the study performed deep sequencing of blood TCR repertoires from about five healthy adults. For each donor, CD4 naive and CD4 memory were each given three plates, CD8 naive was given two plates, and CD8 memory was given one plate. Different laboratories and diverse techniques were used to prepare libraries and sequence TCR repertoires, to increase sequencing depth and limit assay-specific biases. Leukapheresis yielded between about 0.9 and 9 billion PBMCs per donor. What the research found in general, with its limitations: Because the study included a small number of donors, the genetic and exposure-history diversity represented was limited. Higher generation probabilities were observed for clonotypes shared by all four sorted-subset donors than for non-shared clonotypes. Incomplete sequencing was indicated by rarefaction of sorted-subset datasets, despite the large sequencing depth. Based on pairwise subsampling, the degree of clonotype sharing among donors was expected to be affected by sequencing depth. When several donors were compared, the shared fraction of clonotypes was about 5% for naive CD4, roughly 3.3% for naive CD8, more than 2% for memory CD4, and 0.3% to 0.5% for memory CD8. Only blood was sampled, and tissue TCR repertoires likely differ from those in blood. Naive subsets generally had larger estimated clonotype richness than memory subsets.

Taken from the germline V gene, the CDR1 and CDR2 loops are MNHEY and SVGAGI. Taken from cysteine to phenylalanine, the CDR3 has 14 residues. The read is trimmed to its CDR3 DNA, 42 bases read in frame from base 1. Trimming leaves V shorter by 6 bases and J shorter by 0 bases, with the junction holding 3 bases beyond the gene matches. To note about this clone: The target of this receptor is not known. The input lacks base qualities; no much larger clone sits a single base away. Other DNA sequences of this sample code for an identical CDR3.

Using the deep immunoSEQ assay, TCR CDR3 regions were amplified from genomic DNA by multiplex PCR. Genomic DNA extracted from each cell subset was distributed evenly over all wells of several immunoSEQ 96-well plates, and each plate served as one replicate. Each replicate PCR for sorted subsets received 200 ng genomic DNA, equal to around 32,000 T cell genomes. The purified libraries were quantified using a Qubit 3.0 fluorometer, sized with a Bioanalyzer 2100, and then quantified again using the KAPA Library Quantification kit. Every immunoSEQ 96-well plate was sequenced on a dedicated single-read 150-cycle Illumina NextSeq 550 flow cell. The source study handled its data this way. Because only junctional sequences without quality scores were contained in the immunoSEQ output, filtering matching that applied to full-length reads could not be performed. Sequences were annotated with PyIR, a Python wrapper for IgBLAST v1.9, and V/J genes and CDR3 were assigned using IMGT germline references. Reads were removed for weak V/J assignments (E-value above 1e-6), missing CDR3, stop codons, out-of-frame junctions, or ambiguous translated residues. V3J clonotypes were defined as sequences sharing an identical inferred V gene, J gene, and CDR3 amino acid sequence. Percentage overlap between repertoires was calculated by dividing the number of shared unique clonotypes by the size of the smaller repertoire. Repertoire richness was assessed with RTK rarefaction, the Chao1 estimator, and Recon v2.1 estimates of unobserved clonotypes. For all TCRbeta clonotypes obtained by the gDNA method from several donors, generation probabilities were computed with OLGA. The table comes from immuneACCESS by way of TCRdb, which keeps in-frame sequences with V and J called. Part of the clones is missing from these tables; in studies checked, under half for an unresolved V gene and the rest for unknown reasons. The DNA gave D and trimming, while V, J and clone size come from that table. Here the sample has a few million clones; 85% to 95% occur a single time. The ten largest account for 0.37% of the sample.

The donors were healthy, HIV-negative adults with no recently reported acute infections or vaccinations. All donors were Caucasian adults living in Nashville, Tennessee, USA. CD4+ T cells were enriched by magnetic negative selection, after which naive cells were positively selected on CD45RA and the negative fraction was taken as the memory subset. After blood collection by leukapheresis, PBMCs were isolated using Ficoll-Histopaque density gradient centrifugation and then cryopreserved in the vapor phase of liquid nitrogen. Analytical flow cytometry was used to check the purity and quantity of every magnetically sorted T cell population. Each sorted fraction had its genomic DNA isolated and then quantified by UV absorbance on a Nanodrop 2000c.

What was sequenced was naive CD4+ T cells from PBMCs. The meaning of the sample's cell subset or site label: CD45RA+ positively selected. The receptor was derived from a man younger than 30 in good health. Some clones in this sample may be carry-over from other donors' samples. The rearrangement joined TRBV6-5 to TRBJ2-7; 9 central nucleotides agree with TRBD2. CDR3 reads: CASRYSGSSYEQYF. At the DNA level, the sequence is TGTGCCAGCAGATATAGCGGGAGCTCCTACGAGCAGTACTTC.